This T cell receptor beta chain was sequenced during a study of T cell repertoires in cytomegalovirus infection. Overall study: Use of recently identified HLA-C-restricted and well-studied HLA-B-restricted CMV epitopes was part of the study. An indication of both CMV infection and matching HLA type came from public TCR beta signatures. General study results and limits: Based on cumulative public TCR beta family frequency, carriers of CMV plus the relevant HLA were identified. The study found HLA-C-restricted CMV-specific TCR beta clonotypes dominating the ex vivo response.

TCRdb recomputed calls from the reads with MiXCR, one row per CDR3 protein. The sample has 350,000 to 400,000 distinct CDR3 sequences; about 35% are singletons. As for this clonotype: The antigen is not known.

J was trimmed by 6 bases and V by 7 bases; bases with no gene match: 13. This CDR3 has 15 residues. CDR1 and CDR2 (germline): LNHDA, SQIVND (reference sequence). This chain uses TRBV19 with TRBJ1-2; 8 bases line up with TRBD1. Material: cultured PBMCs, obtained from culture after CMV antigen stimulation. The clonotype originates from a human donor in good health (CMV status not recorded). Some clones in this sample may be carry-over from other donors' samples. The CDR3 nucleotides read TGTGCCAGTACCACCGCGAGGACAGGGAAAGATGGCTACACCTTC. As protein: CASTTARTGKDGYTF.